This T cell receptor beta chain was recorded in a study of human T cells and chemical hapten exposure (dated by TCRdb to the early 2020s). For context, the study as a whole: For sensitization, 2% DPC in acetone was applied to a 2 cm by 2 cm area of upper inner arm skin. Libraries were pooled for sequencing, and per-sample TCR yields varied mainly because of small differences in library volumes within the pool. Blood samples were taken from patients before sensitization (week 0) and at 2, 6 and about 24 weeks after DPC sensitization. The patient cohort, mostly female, included alopecia areata with under or over 50% scalp involvement, alopecia totalis and alopecia universalis. In alopecia patients, the study followed how the peripheral blood TCR repertoire changed in vivo over primary and secondary sensitization to diphenylcyclopropenone (DPC), a hapten. Patients additionally received weekly therapeutic DPC doses to the scalp throughout the approximately 24-week study period. About 30 alopecia patients provided blood for TCR sequencing at one to four time points (pre-sensitization, 2, 6 and 24 weeks). Patch testing was done on the upper back using Finn chambers containing 0.01% DPC, and results were scored after 6 days according to International Contact Dermatitis Research Group standards.

In the paper's terms, the time point label means: pre-sensitization, week 0. The meaning of the sample's treatment or condition label: therapeutic diphenylcyclopropenone sensitization with weekly scalp DPC. At each patch-test visit, blood was drawn before the patch test was applied. Patients were considered eligible if aged 18 to 70, diagnosed with alopecia and deemed suitable for DPC therapy, and patients were excluded if pregnant. Total RNA was extracted from unfractionated whole blood that had been collected in Tempus Blood RNA tubes. Receptor amplification or capture employed RACE. This sample was sequenced with a NextSeq 500. During library preparation, unique molecular identifiers were attached to individual cDNA molecules so that TCRs could be counted quantitatively and reproducibly. From each blood RNA sample, both TCR alpha and TCR beta chains were sequenced. On the authors' methods: Samples had a median of 95,638 TCRs, with a range from about 20,000 to 690,600. The Decombinator software suite was used to annotate the V, J and CDR3 of the TCR reads. To make PS versus PT1 abundance plots, every sample was subsampled to the same number of TCRs (28,000). TCRs were defined as expanded if absent before sensitization and observed at least eight times at the 2-week time point. TCRdb passed the public sequencing reads through fastp at Q25 and MiXCR, retaining productive beta sequences. Merged by CDR3 protein, the rows form single entries marked with the most common genes and DNA. TCRdb assigned the V and J calls; the authors' analysis was not used. The sample profile shows tens of thousands of distinct CDR3 sequences; approximately 15% of them were found once. Around 4.2% of the sample is in the top ten clones.

Study-wide findings and limitations: Compared with pre-sensitization or healthy control sets, expanded TCRs formed significantly more large CDR3 similarity clusters, which is consistent with antigen-driven responses. Alopecia, a presumed autoimmune disease, was present in all patients, so the immune response of the patients might differ from that of healthy individuals. DPC sensitization did not change the number of TCRs with a frequency above 1 in 1000, and there was no evidence of changes in global repertoire structure. Repeated subsampling changed both the strength of the expansion versus patch-test correlation and the threshold at which the correlation became significant. A positive correlation was found between the number of PT1 expanded TCRs and patch test score, with significance reached at thresholds 8, 16 and 32 but not 4.

Reading the germline V gene gives CDR1 SNHLY and CDR2 FYNNEI. Its CDR3 holds 14 amino acids, cysteine through phenylalanine. Kept here is only the CDR3 DNA, which spans 42 bases and is read in frame from base 1. A distance of 9 bases separates the germline ends of V and J, which lose 2 bases and 2 bases respectively. In its sample, this clonotype was seen a few times. Its antigen is still unknown. No much larger clone exists at a distance of one base, and base qualities are not known. The source material was whole blood, sampled in connection with sensitization to the hapten diphenylcyclopropenone (DPC). The rearrangement joined TRBV2 to TRBJ1-1; the D region possibly corresponds to TRBD1 (5 bases align). This TCR was recovered from a woman aged 45 to 65 with alopecia areata. Some clones in this sample may be carry-over from other donors' samples. CDR3 loop: CASSEQGPNTEAFF. The DNA sequence is TGTGCCAGCAGTGAACAGGGACCAAACACTGAAGCTTTCTTT.